A selection of T cell receptor beta chains follows, all from one sample in a study of cytomegalovirus exposure and HLA in healthy donors. Only in-frame clones appear in the TCRdb table, and some are missing; sequencing was by immunoSEQ multiplex PCR. The table records 75,000 to 90,000 clones, 85% of them present only once. Sample: PBMCs. The source is a man aged 35-49 years in good health and CMV-seropositive. Both conserved end residues are part of each CDR3. D genes are given only for firm matches. Clone size, where shown, is once, few, many, or a class for clones that have expanded.

j_gene: TRBJ1-1
abundance: -
v_gene: TRBV10-1
d_gene: TRBD1
CDR3aa: CATQGVQGDTEAFF
CDR3nt: TGCGCCACGCAGGGGGTCCAAGGGGACACTGAAGCTTTCTTT

j_gene: TRBJ2-2
abundance: -
v_gene: TRBV2
d_gene: TRBD2
CDR3aa: CASSRVAGATGELFF
CDR3nt: TGTGCCAGCAGTAGAGTAGCGGGGGCCACCGGGGAGCTGTTTTTT

j_gene: TRBJ1-1
abundance: -
v_gene: TRBV2
d_gene: -
CDR3aa: CASRPLRSTEAFF
CDR3nt: TGTGCCAGCAGGCCCCTTAGATCCACTGAAGCTTTCTTT

j_gene: TRBJ2-1
abundance: -
v_gene: TRBV6-5
d_gene: TRBD1
CDR3aa: CASSYVGGRANEQFF
CDR3nt: TGTGCCAGCAGTTACGTAGGGGGCCGTGCCAATGAGCAGTTCTTC

j_gene: TRBJ1-1
abundance: -
v_gene: TRBV28
d_gene: -
CDR3aa: CASSSPGQVDTEAFF
CDR3nt: TGTGCCAGCAGCAGCCCGGGACAAGTGGACACTGAAGCTTTCTTT

j_gene: TRBJ2-7
abundance: once
v_gene: TRBV10-3
d_gene: -
CDR3aa: CAISAVTYPSYEQYF
CDR3nt: TGTGCCATCAGTGCAGTAACGTACCCCTCCTACGAGCAGTACTTC

j_gene: TRBJ2-5
abundance: -
v_gene: TRBV5-4
d_gene: TRBD2
CDR3aa: CASRRTGLAGASETQYF
CDR3nt: TGTGCCAGCAGGAGGACTGGACTAGCGGGGGCTTCGGAGACCCAGTACTTC

j_gene: TRBJ1-2
abundance: -
v_gene: TRBV7-4
d_gene: TRBD1
CDR3aa: CASSGRGRGGYTF
CDR3nt: TGTGCCAGCAGCGGCAGGGGGCGCGGTGGCTACACCTTC

j_gene: TRBJ2-7
abundance: -
v_gene: TRBV28
d_gene: TRBD1
CDR3aa: CASSYYRGNYEQYF
CDR3nt: TGTGCCAGCAGTTACTACAGGGGGAACTACGAGCAGTACTTC

j_gene: TRBJ2-7
abundance: -
v_gene: TRBV11-2
d_gene: -
CDR3aa: CASRPLTGPYEQYF
CDR3nt: TGTGCCAGCAGACCTCTTACAGGGCCCTACGAGCAGTACTTC

j_gene: TRBJ2-2
abundance: -
v_gene: TRBV14
d_gene: -
CDR3aa: CASSHKNTGELFF
CDR3nt: TGTGCCAGCAGCCACAAGAACACCGGGGAGCTGTTTTTT

j_gene: TRBJ2-3
abundance: -
v_gene: TRBV6-1
d_gene: TRBD2
CDR3aa: CASSTSGGTDTQYF
CDR3nt: TGTGCCAGCAGTACTAGCGGGGGCACAGATACGCAGTATTTT

j_gene: TRBJ2-7
abundance: -
v_gene: TRBV6-1
d_gene: TRBD1
CDR3aa: CASSSLWQGAYEQYF
CDR3nt: TGTGCCAGCAGTTCCCTCTGGCAGGGGGCTTACGAGCAGTACTTC

j_gene: TRBJ2-1
abundance: -
v_gene: TRBV5-1
d_gene: -
CDR3aa: CASSLNNEQFF
CDR3nt: TGCGCCAGCAGCCTTAACAATGAGCAGTTCTTC

j_gene: TRBJ2-6
abundance: few
v_gene: TRBV30
d_gene: -
CDR3aa: CAWNRGHSGANVLTF
CDR3nt: TGTGCCTGGAACCGCGGGCACTCTGGGGCCAACGTCCTGACTTTC

j_gene: TRBJ2-1
abundance: once
v_gene: TRBV10-3
d_gene: TRBD2
CDR3aa: CAISGGGVEVDEQFF
CDR3nt: TGTGCCATCAGTGGGGGGGGAGTAGAGGTCGATGAGCAGTTCTTC

j_gene: TRBJ1-2
abundance: -
v_gene: TRBV7-9
d_gene: TRBD1
CDR3aa: CASSLGVRAGGGYTF
CDR3nt: TGTGCCAGCAGCTTAGGCGTCCGCGCAGGGGGAGGCTACACCTTC

j_gene: TRBJ2-2
abundance: -
v_gene: TRBV4-1
d_gene: -
CDR3aa: CASKPGANTGELFF
CDR3nt: TGCGCCAGCAAGCCGGGGGCGAACACCGGGGAGCTGTTTTTT

j_gene: TRBJ2-7
abundance: -
v_gene: TRBV19
d_gene: TRBD1
CDR3aa: CASSIPGTGLHEQYF
CDR3nt: TGTGCCAGTAGTATCCCCGGGACAGGGTTACACGAGCAGTACTTC

j_gene: TRBJ1-3
abundance: -
v_gene: TRBV29-1
d_gene: -
CDR3aa: CSVAGTHSGNTIYF
CDR3nt: TGCAGCGTGGCCGGGACACACTCTGGAAACACCATATATTTT

j_gene: TRBJ2-2
abundance: -
v_gene: TRBV5-1
d_gene: -
CDR3aa: CASRPRVGTGELFF
CDR3nt: TGCGCCAGCAGACCCAGGGTTGGCACCGGGGAGCTGTTTTTT

j_gene: TRBJ1-1
abundance: few
v_gene: TRBV14
d_gene: -
CDR3aa: CASSQDRGLLDTEAFF
CDR3nt: TGTGCCAGCAGCCAAGATCGGGGACTCCTGGACACTGAAGCTTTCTTT

j_gene: TRBJ1-4
abundance: -
v_gene: TRBV29-1
d_gene: -
CDR3aa: CSVEVGGLREKLFF
CDR3nt: TGCAGCGTTGAAGTGGGCGGGTTAAGGGAAAAACTGTTTTTT

j_gene: TRBJ2-3
abundance: -
v_gene: TRBV2
d_gene: TRBD2
CDR3aa: CASSPREGARTDTQYF
CDR3nt: TGTGCCAGCAGTCCCAGGGAGGGCGCACGCACAGATACGCAGTATTTT

j_gene: TRBJ2-2
abundance: -
v_gene: TRBV6-1
d_gene: TRBD2
CDR3aa: CASSEAVGGGLGGELFF
CDR3nt: TGTGCCAGCAGTGAAGCCGTCGGGGGGGGCTTGGGCGGGGAGCTGTTTTTT

j_gene: TRBJ2-5
abundance: -
v_gene: TRBV5-4
d_gene: -
CDR3aa: CASSPDFSQETQYF
CDR3nt: TGTGCCAGCAGCCCCGACTTCTCCCAAGAGACCCAGTACTTC

j_gene: TRBJ1-6
abundance: -
v_gene: TRBV30
d_gene: -
CDR3aa: CAWSVRQRGNSPLHF
CDR3nt: TGTGCCTGGAGTGTCCGACAGCGGGGCAATTCACCCCTCCACTTT

j_gene: TRBJ2-1
abundance: -
v_gene: TRBV5-1
d_gene: TRBD2
CDR3aa: CASKTSGGKYNEQFF
CDR3nt: TGCGCCAGCAAGACTAGCGGGGGGAAATACAATGAGCAGTTCTTC

j_gene: TRBJ1-1
abundance: few
v_gene: TRBV11-2
d_gene: TRBD1
CDR3aa: CASSPTGGGTEAFF
CDR3nt: TGTGCCAGCAGTCCCACAGGGGGGGGTACTGAAGCTTTCTTT

j_gene: TRBJ2-3
abundance: -
v_gene: TRBV5-6
d_gene: TRBD2
CDR3aa: CASSLDGDAGGITQYF
CDR3nt: TGTGCCAGCAGCTTGGACGGGGACGCGGGAGGGATTACGCAGTATTTT

j_gene: TRBJ1-1
abundance: -
v_gene: TRBV19
d_gene: -
CDR3aa: CASSILGGNTEAFF
CDR3nt: TGTGCCAGTAGTATCCTGGGGGGGAACACTGAAGCTTTCTTT

j_gene: TRBJ2-3
abundance: -
v_gene: TRBV5-1
d_gene: -
CDR3aa: CASSFTAGDTQYF
CDR3nt: TGCGCCAGCAGCTTCACTGCTGGAGATACGCAGTATTTT

j_gene: TRBJ2-1
abundance: few
v_gene: TRBV9
d_gene: TRBD2
CDR3aa: CASSVVAGGYNEQFF
CDR3nt: TGTGCCAGCAGCGTAGTGGCGGGGGGTTACAATGAGCAGTTCTTC

j_gene: TRBJ2-6
abundance: -
v_gene: TRBV7-9
d_gene: -
CDR3aa: CASSLSGFGSGANVLTF
CDR3nt: TGTGCCAGCAGCTTAAGCGGCTTCGGGTCCGGGGCCAACGTCCTGACTTTC

j_gene: TRBJ1-2
abundance: -
v_gene: TRBV19
d_gene: TRBD1
CDR3aa: CASSIGQGDGGYTF
CDR3nt: TGTGCCAGTAGTATCGGGCAGGGGGACGGTGGCTACACCTTC

j_gene: TRBJ2-1
abundance: -
v_gene: TRBV7-9
d_gene: TRBD2
CDR3aa: CASSLLAVANEQFF
CDR3nt: TGTGCCAGCAGCTTGCTAGCGGTGGCCAATGAGCAGTTCTTC

j_gene: TRBJ2-7
abundance: -
v_gene: TRBV7-2
d_gene: -
CDR3aa: CASSLGASQDEQYF
CDR3nt: TGTGCCAGCAGCTTAGGGGCCTCTCAGGACGAGCAGTACTTC

j_gene: TRBJ1-5
abundance: few
v_gene: TRBV10-2
d_gene: -
CDR3aa: CASVKVRGEGQPQHF
CDR3nt: TGCGCCAGCGTCAAAGTTAGAGGGGAGGGCCAGCCCCAGCATTTT

j_gene: TRBJ2-3
abundance: -
v_gene: TRBV5-1
d_gene: TRBD2
CDR3aa: CASSEGTSGVLTDTQYF
CDR3nt: TGCGCCAGCAGCGAAGGGACTAGCGGGGTACTCACAGATACGCAGTATTTT

j_gene: TRBJ1-1
abundance: -
v_gene: TRBV30
d_gene: -
CDR3aa: CAWSTPGGIAEAFF
CDR3nt: TGTGCCTGGAGTACCCCGGGAGGGATCGCTGAAGCTTTCTTT

j_gene: TRBJ2-7
abundance: -
v_gene: TRBV28
d_gene: -
CDR3aa: CASTRGRSYEQYF
CDR3nt: TGTGCCAGCACTAGGGGCCGTTCCTACGAGCAGTACTTC

j_gene: TRBJ1-3
abundance: -
v_gene: TRBV5-1
d_gene: -
CDR3aa: CASSRNQGGNTIYF
CDR3nt: TGCGCCAGCAGCCGAAACCAGGGGGGAAACACCATATATTTT

j_gene: TRBJ2-1
abundance: -
v_gene: TRBV4-1
d_gene: TRBD2
CDR3aa: CASSRREGQNEQFF
CDR3nt: TGCGCCAGCAGCCGGCGGGAGGGCCAGAATGAGCAGTTCTTC

j_gene: TRBJ2-7
abundance: -
v_gene: TRBV7-6
d_gene: -
CDR3aa: CASSFRAGLSYEQYF
CDR3nt: TGTGCCAGCAGCTTTAGAGCGGGCCTCTCCTACGAGCAGTACTTC

j_gene: TRBJ1-1
abundance: -
v_gene: TRBV6-6
d_gene: -
CDR3aa: CASTGNTEAFF
CDR3nt: TGTGCCAGCACAGGGAACACTGAAGCTTTCTTT

j_gene: TRBJ2-3
abundance: -
v_gene: TRBV11-2
d_gene: -
CDR3aa: CAGSSPRGFGSDTQYF
CDR3nt: TGTGCCGGCAGCTCCCCCCGCGGGTTCGGGTCAGATACGCAGTATTTT

j_gene: TRBJ1-3
abundance: -
v_gene: TRBV18
d_gene: TRBD1
CDR3aa: CASQFGQGSSGNTIYF
CDR3nt: TGTGCCAGCCAGTTTGGACAGGGCAGCTCTGGAAACACCATATATTTT

j_gene: TRBJ1-5
abundance: -
v_gene: TRBV6-6
d_gene: -
CDR3aa: CASSQQGGKQPQHF
CDR3nt: TGTGCCAGCAGCCAACAGGGCGGCAAGCAGCCCCAGCATTTT

j_gene: TRBJ2-7
abundance: -
v_gene: TRBV4-2
d_gene: -
CDR3aa: CASSQSADSSYEQYF
CDR3nt: TGTGCCAGCAGCCAATCCGCGGACTCCTCCTACGAGCAGTACTTC